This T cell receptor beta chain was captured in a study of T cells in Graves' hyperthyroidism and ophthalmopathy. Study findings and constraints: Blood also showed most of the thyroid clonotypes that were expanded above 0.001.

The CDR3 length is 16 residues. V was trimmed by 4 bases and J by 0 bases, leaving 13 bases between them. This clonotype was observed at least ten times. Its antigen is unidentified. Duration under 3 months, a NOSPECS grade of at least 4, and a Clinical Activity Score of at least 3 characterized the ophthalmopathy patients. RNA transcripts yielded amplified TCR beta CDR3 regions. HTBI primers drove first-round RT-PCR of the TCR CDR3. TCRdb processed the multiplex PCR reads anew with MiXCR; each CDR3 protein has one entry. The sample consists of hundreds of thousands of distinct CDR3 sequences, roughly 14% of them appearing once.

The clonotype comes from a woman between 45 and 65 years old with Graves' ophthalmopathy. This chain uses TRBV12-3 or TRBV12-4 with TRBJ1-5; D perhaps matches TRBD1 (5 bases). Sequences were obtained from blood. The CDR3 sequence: CASSYRQTDSNQPQHF. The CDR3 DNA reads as TGTGCCAGCAGTTACCGACAGACCGATAGCAATCAGCCCCAGCATTTT.